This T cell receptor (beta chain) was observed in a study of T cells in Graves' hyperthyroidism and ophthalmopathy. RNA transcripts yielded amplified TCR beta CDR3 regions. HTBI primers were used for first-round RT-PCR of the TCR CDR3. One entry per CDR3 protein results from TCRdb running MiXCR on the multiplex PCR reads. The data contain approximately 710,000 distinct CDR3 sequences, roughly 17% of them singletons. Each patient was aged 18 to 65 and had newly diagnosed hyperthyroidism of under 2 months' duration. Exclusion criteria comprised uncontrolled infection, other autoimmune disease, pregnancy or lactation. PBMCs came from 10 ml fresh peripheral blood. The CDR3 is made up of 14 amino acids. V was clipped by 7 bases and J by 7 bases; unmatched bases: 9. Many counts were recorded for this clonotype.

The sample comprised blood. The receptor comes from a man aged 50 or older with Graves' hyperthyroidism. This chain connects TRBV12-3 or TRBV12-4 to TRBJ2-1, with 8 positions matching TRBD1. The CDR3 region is CASIYLDRANEQFF. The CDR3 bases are TGTGCCAGCATCTACCTGGACAGGGCTAATGAGCAGTTCTTC.